This TCR beta chain is drawn from a study of shared clonotypes between healthy human individuals. Note on this clone: The antigen remains unidentified.

Each of the donors was a healthy adult who was HIV-negative and had not had a recent acute infection or vaccination. The CDR3 spans 14 residues. Trimming shortened V by 3 bases and J by 0 bases, and 8 bases separated the two germline ends. The germline gives CDR1 LGHNA, CDR2 YSLEER. Study conclusions and caveats: A generally larger estimated richness was seen in naive subsets than in memory subsets. A few donors had about 5% of their naive CD4 clonotypes in common. Some clonotypes were shared by all four sorted-subset donors, while others were not shared. The non-shared ones had lower generation probabilities than the shared ones.

Profiled with immunoSEQ multiplex PCR; TCRdb holds only in-frame clones, not every one. Of some 1.5 million clones in the sample, 95% to 99% were seen once. The V call is TRBV4-3, the J call TRBJ1-1; D is uncertain. The TCR originated in a man aged 30-40 years in good health. The sample comprised naive CD4+ T cells sorted from blood. Subset in this sample: CD45RA+ positively selected. CDR3 sequence reads: CASSQDGLNTEAFF. The CDR3 nucleotides read TGCGCCAGCAGCCAGGACGGCTTGAACACTGAAGCTTTCTTT.